These 28 T cell receptor beta chains were sequenced from one sample in a study of early T cells in non-severe SARS-CoV-2 infection. TCRdb reprocessed the 5' RACE reads with MiXCR, giving one entry per CDR3 protein. The sample includes about 48,000 distinct CDR3 sequences, around 7.7% of them seen just once. Sequencing input: whole blood. These receptors all come from an adult who was a healthcare worker with PCR-confirmed SARS-CoV-2 infection or an uninfected control (not recorded which).

The chain uses TRBV29-1 and TRBJ1-2, with TRBD1 identical over 9 bases. V gave up 0 bases and J gave up 5 bases; unmatched junction bases: 4. There are 14 residues in the CDR3. Germline assignment: CDR1 SQVTM and CDR2 ANQGSEA. CDR3 DNA: TGCAGCGTTGAAGATCGGACAGGGGAGTATGGCTACACCTTC. Translated, it gives CSVEDRTGEYGYTF.

This clonotype turned up a few times. In DNA form, the CDR3 reads TGTGCCAGCTCACCGGGCAGCTATGGCTACACCTTC. This sequence encodes CASSPGSYGYTF. V usage is TRBV18 and J usage is TRBJ1-2; D not certain. V lost 3 bases, J lost 4 bases, and 6 bases lay in between. The length of the CDR3 is 12 residues. CDR1 KGHSH and CDR2 LQKENI come from the germline V gene.

This clonotype is medium-sized (0.01 to 0.1%). The genes are TRBV20-1 and TRBJ2-1; D gene ambiguous. The CDR3 totals 14 residues. Trimming removed 0 bases at V and 3 bases at J, with 9 bases between. Per the germline V gene, CDR1 is DFQATT and CDR2 is SNEGSKA (reference sequence). In nucleotides, the CDR3 is TGCAGTGCTAGAGATTGGCGGAACTACAATGAGCAGTTCTTC. Translation: CSARDWRNYNEQFF.

The V gene is TRBV5-3, the J gene TRBJ1-1; D possibly corresponds to TRBD1 (5 bases). TRBV5-3 is treated as an ORF (open reading frame) with a function not yet certain. CDR3 size: 13 residues. Trimming stripped 4 bases from V and 11 bases from J, with 18 bases between. CDR3 in amino acids: CARSETDGTGAFF. The CDR3 nucleotides are TGTGCCAGAAGCGAAACAGACGGGACGGGGGCTTTCTTT.

This clonotype was counted only a few times. The chain has TRBV30 and TRBJ1-6, with D perhaps TRBD1 (5 bases). Germline lookup yields CDR1 GTSNPN and CDR2 SVGIG (reference sequence). The V end lost 5 bases, the J end lost 6 bases, and 17 bases lay between the germline ends. The CDR3 is made up of 15 amino acids. CDR3 coding DNA: TGTGCCTGGGATCCGGGACGAAACCCTAATTCACCCCTCCACTTT. Translated: CAWDPGRNPNSPLHF. The full variable domain, rest sourced from reference TRBV30 and TRBJ1-6, is SQTIHQWPATLVQPVGSPLSLECTVEGTSNPNLYWYRQAAGRGLQLLFYSVGIGQISSEVPQNLSASRPQDRQFILSSKKLLLSDSGFYLCAWDPGRNPNSPLHFGNGTRLTVT.

At least ten counts were recorded for this clonotype. The V gene is TRBV19, the J gene TRBJ2-1; maybe TRBD2 (5 bases). The CDR3 covers 16 residues. The ends were cut back, 3 bases at V and 0 bases at J, with 12 bases in the middle. CDR1 LNHDA and CDR2 SQIVND come from the germline V gene (reference sequence). CDR3 coding DNA: TGTGCCAGTAGTATTCTGGGAGTAAGCTCCTACAATGAGCAGTTCTTC. Its protein product is CASSILGVSSYNEQFF. Variable domain in full (rest from reference TRBV19 and TRBJ2-1): DGGITQSPKYLFRKEGQNVTLSCEQNLNHDAMYWYRQDPGQGLRLIYYSQIVNDFQKGDIAEGYSVSREKKESFPLTVTSAQKNPTAFYLCASSILGVSSYNEQFFGPGTRLTVL.

This clonotype was observed many times. V usage is TRBV20-1 and J usage is TRBJ2-1, with 9 nucleotides matching TRBD2. CDR3 length: 15 amino acids. V gave up 3 bases and J gave up 5 bases; unmatched junction bases: 8. In germline, CDR1 is DFQATT, CDR2 SNEGSKA (reference sequence). DNA for the CDR3: TGCAGTGCTAGGAAGGGGACTAGCCTCGACAATGAGCAGTTCTTC. Residues: CSARKGTSLDNEQFF.

This clonotype was seen more than once but under ten times. V usage is TRBV28 and J usage is TRBJ1-1; D might be TRBD1 (5 bases). V lost 7 bases to trimming and J lost 0 bases, with 12 bases between them. This CDR3 contains 14 residues. Germline values: CDR1 MDHEN, CDR2 SYDVKM. The CDR3, as DNA: TGTGCCAGCATCAAGACAGTCATGAACACTGAAGCTTTCTTT. Its translation is CASIKTVMNTEAFF. Variable domain in full (rest from reference TRBV28 and TRBJ1-1): DVKVTQSSRYLVKRTGEKVFLECVQDMDHENMFWYRQDPGLGLRLIYFSYDVKMKEKGDIPEGYSVSREKKERFSLILESASTNQTSMYLCASIKTVMNTEAFFGQGTRLTVV.

This clonotype was picked up many times. The chain carries TRBV20-1 and TRBJ1-6; 8 nucleotides match TRBD1. The CDR3 is 16 residues long. Germline-derived CDR1 and CDR2 are DFQATT and SNEGSKA (reference sequence). Losses at the gene ends were 5 bases for V and 6 bases for J; bases not matched to a gene: 12. In DNA, the CDR3 is TGCAGTGCTGGCGAAACAGGGGGTATCGGTAATTCACCCCTCCACTTT. Its protein product is CSAGETGGIGNSPLHF.

This clonotype was counted only a few times. The chain uses TRBV18 and TRBJ2-5; D is undetermined. The CDR3 runs to 12 residues. Germline lookup yields CDR1 KGHSH and CDR2 LQKENI. V dropped 6 bases and J dropped 1 base, with 6 bases sitting between them. Here the CDR3 reads CASSSLQETQYF. CDR3 coding DNA: TGTGCCAGCTCTTCCCTCCAAGAGACCCAGTACTTC.

In this sample, this clonotype turned up a few times. The CDR3 region has the DNA TGTGCCAGCAGTGCTAGGGGGGACACTGAAGCTTTCTTT. This codes for CASSARGDTEAFF. V is TRBV6-1 and J is TRBJ1-1; D perhaps matches TRBD1 (6 bases). The CDR3 runs to 13 residues. Trimming took 4 bases from V and 3 from J, leaving 9 bases between them. Germline V gene lookup returns CDR1 MNHNS and CDR2 SASEGT.

In its sample, this clonotype was seen many times. The V gene is TRBV27, the J gene TRBJ1-2; TRBD1 agrees at 7 bases. Losses at the gene ends were 3 bases for V and 8 bases for J; bases not matched to a gene: 15. Germline loops: CDR1 MNHEY, CDR2 SMNVEV (reference sequence). CDR3 size: 16 residues. CDR3: CASSFIGEGATKGYTF. Written as DNA, the CDR3 is TGTGCCAGCAGTTTCATTGGGGAGGGGGCTACAAAAGGCTACACCTTC.

This clonotype was detected many times. The J gene is TRBJ1-2, the V gene TRBV28, with a tentative D call TRBD1 (5 bases). The CDR3 contains 12 residues. CDR1 is MDHEN, CDR2 SYDVKM, per germline. The V end lost 7 bases, the J end lost 7 bases, and 13 bases lay between the germline ends. The CDR3 here is CASTTGSRGYTF. CDR3 bases: TGTGCCAGCACTACAGGCTCGCGTGGCTACACCTTC.

This clonotype was picked up a small number of times. One junction end does not reproduce the germline sequence, and a read error may be involved. The chain has TRBV2 and TRBJ1-2, with D perhaps TRBD1 (5 bases). The CDR3 has 12 amino acids. The germline CDR1 and CDR2 sequences are SNHLY and FYNNEI. CDR3 region: CASGEATRGLTF. CDR3 bases: TGTGCCAGCGGTGAAGCAACGAGGGGATTAACCTTC.

This clonotype was seen a few times. The chain links TRBV11-2 to TRBJ2-1, with D possibly matching TRBD1 (6 bases). The CDR3 runs to 19 residues. Trimming took 5 bases from V and 4 from J, leaving 27 bases between them. CDR1 and CDR2 (germline): SGHAT, FQNNGV. CDR3 residues: CASSPSPDRYLSPYNEQFF. The DNA of the CDR3 is TGTGCCAGCAGCCCCAGCCCCGACAGGTATCTATCCCCATACAATGAGCAGTTCTTC. Based on the CDR3 plus reference TRBV11-2 and TRBJ2-1, the full variable domain is EAGVAQSPRYKIIEKRQSVAFWCNPISGHATLYWYQQILGQGPKLLIQFQNNGVVDDSQLPKDRFSAERLKGVDSTLKIQPAKLEDSAVYLCASSPSPDRYLSPYNEQFFGPGTRLTVL.

This clonotype was detected only a few times. This chain joins TRBV5-8 and TRBJ1-4; D not certain. The ends were cut back, 4 bases at V and 6 bases at J, with 19 bases in the middle. The length of the CDR3 is 16 residues. Germline-derived CDR1 and CDR2 are SGHTS and YDEGEE. The CDR3: CASSSPGGRLYEKLFF. As DNA, the CDR3 is TGTGCCAGCAGCAGTCCAGGTGGAAGGCTTTATGAAAAACTGTTTTTT.

V usage is TRBV6-4 and J usage is TRBJ2-6; 9 positions agree with TRBD1. V was pared by 4 bases and J by 2 bases, with 6 bases of the junction left unmatched. Germline V gives CDR1 MRHNA, CDR2 SNTAGT. CDR3 length: 17 residues. In DNA form, the CDR3 reads TGTGCCAGCAGTGGAGGACAGGGGATCACTGGGGCCAACGTCCTGACTTTC. Amino acids: CASSGGQGITGANVLTF.

This clonotype occurred many times. The genes are TRBV18 and TRBJ2-1; 7 bases map to TRBD2. The V gene end was trimmed by 3 bases and the J gene end by 4 bases; junction bases not matched to a gene: 6. This CDR3 is built from 15 residues. CDR1 and CDR2 from the germline V gene are KGHSH and LQKENI. In DNA, the CDR3 is TGTGCCAGCTCACCCGGGACTACCCTTTACAATGAGCAGTTCTTC. This codes for CASSPGTTLYNEQFF.

The chain combines TRBV2 with TRBJ1-1; 9 nucleotides align to TRBD1. With 6 bases clipped from V and 1 base from J, the junction kept 6 bases outside the gene matches. The germline gives CDR1 SNHLY, CDR2 FYNNEI. The length of the CDR3 is 15 residues. CDR3 region: CASRDRGFANTEAFF. The CDR3 nucleotides are TGTGCCAGCAGGGACAGGGGTTTTGCGAACACTGAAGCTTTCTTT. Together with reference TRBV2 and TRBJ1-1, the CDR3 gives the full variable domain: EPEVTQTPSHQVTQMGQEVILRCVPISNHLYFYWYRQILGQKVEFLVSFYNNEISEKSEIFDDQFSVERPDGSNFTLKIRSTKLEDSAMYFCASRDRGFANTEAFFGQGTRLTVV.

The table lists this clonotype with a few counts. The genes are TRBV4-3 and TRBJ2-2; maybe TRBD1 (5 bases). In germline, CDR1 is LGHNA, CDR2 YSLEER. The V end was cut by 0 bases, the J end by 6 bases, with 5 bases between. The CDR3 runs 13 residues. The CDR3: CASSQDRAGELFF. CDR3 sequence (DNA): TGCGCCAGCAGCCAAGACAGGGCCGGGGAGCTGTTTTTT.

This clonotype was found many times. The chain combines TRBV11-2 with TRBJ2-1; D is possibly TRBD1 (6 bases). V was cut by 3 bases and J by 5 bases, with 8 bases left in between. This CDR3 spans 13 amino acids. Germline CDR1 is SGHAT and CDR2 is FQNNGV. The CDR3 DNA is TGTGCCAGCAGCTTCGGACAGAACAATGAGCAGTTCTTC. Protein: CASSFGQNNEQFF.

This clonotype was seen only a few times. The rearrangement joins TRBV12-3 or TRBV12-4 to TRBJ1-6; D is uncertain. CDR3 length: 14 residues. The germline V and J ends were trimmed by 7 bases and 4 bases, with 11 bases remaining between them. The CDR3 spells CASTWGNYNSPLHF. CDR3 DNA sequence: TGTGCCAGCACCTGGGGTAATTATAATTCACCCCTCCACTTT.

This clonotype has at least ten counts. The chain links TRBV2 to TRBJ1-5; D might be TRBD1 (6 bases). V was clipped by 5 bases and J by 4 bases, with 15 bases between them. This CDR3 is built from 15 residues. Looked up from germline, CDR1 is SNHLY and CDR2 is FYNNEI. Here the CDR3 DNA reads TGTGCCAGCAGTCTACAGGGCGTCGGGAATCAGCCCCAGCATTTT. Protein sequence: CASSLQGVGNQPQHF. Complete variable domain (other parts from reference TRBV2 and TRBJ1-5): EPEVTQTPSHQVTQMGQEVILRCVPISNHLYFYWYRQILGQKVEFLVSFYNNEISEKSEIFDDQFSVERPDGSNFTLKIRSTKLEDSAMYFCASSLQGVGNQPQHFGDGTRLSIL.

This clonotype was seen more than once but under ten times. This chain links TRBV6-5 with TRBJ1-1, with TRBD1 as a possible D gene (5 bases). CDR1 MNHEY and CDR2 SVGAGI come from the germline V gene. V was cut by 2 bases and J by 4 bases, with 11 bases left in between. CDR3 length equals 14 residues. The DNA of the CDR3 is TGTGCCAGCAGTTACAGGGGTAGGGGCACTGAAGCTTTCTTT. This gives the protein CASSYRGRGTEAFF.

This clonotype turned up a few times. The CDR3 nucleotides are TGTGCCTGGGGGGGCCGGACTGAAGCTTTCTTT. Translating it yields CAWGGRTEAFF. The chain carries TRBV30 and TRBJ1-1; TRBD1 is a possible D gene (6 bases). V lost 5 bases and J 5 bases, leaving 9 bases between the germline ends. Germline values: CDR1 GTSNPN, CDR2 SVGIG (reference sequence). This CDR3 comprises 11 residues.

There are many counts of this clonotype. The chain combines TRBV18 with TRBJ2-7; D remains ambiguous. This CDR3 region has 11 residues. Trimming left V 3 bases short and J 4 bases short, with 4 bases between. The germline V gene has CDR1 KGHSH and CDR2 LQKENI. The CDR3, as DNA: TGTGCCAGCTCACCGAATTACGAGCAGTACTTC. Amino acid sequence: CASSPNYEQYF.

Many counts were recorded for this clonotype. This chain links TRBV12-3 or TRBV12-4 with TRBJ2-4, with 9 bases that match TRBD2. The V gene end was trimmed by 3 bases and the J gene end by 5 bases; junction bases not matched to a gene: 14. This CDR3 spans 18 amino acids. CDR3 amino acids: CASSLVRRGGAFENIQYF. The CDR3 region has the DNA TGTGCCAGCAGTTTGGTCCGGCGCGGGGGGGCTTTCGAAAACATTCAGTACTTC.

This clonotype was picked up many times. The V and J genes are TRBV4-3 and TRBJ1-1; 7 nucleotides align to TRBD1. Germline V lookup: CDR1 LGHNA, CDR2 YSLEER. The CDR3 has 18 amino acids. V shed 0 bases and J 1 base; nucleotides not matched to a gene: 11. The CDR3 spells CASSQDGTGVEENTEAFF. The CDR3 DNA reads as TGCGCCAGCAGCCAAGATGGAACAGGGGTGGAAGAGAACACTGAAGCTTTCTTT.